The rows below give T cell receptor beta chains drawn from one sample of a study of T cells in Graves' hyperthyroidism and ophthalmopathy. TCRdb reprocessed the multiplex PCR reads via MiXCR and lists one record per CDR3 protein. The repertoire holds a few hundred thousand distinct CDR3 sequences, with around 13% as singletons. The material sequenced was blood. The origin of the receptors is a woman aged 30 to 39 with Graves' ophthalmopathy. The CDR3 runs from the conserved cysteine through the conserved F or W. Fields, in order: clone size, J gene, D gene, V gene, CDR3 protein, CDR3 DNA. D genes are given only for firm matches. Clone size, where shown, is once, few, many, or a class for clones that have expanded.

>many|TRBJ1-2|.|TRBV30
CAWSGGGYGYTF
TGTGCCTGGAGTGGGGGCGGCTATGGCTACACCTTC
>many|TRBJ2-7|TRBD2|TRBV9
CASSASGTSSYEQYF
TGTGCCAGCAGCGCCTCCGGGACTAGCTCCTACGAGCAGTACTTC
>few|TRBJ2-1|.|TRBV10-2
CASRNTGRYNEQFF
TGCGCCAGCAGAAACACGGGACGGTACAATGAGCAGTTCTTC
>.|TRBJ2-1|TRBD2|TRBV7-9
CASNTGGYYNEQFF
TGTGCCAGTAACACGGGGGGGTATTACAATGAGCAGTTCTTC
>many|TRBJ2-3|.|TRBV7-2
CASSLAVADTQYF
TGTGCCAGCAGCTTAGCAGTAGCAGATACGCAGTATTTT
>many|TRBJ1-2|.|TRBV20-1
CSARALTANYGYTF
TGCAGTGCTAGAGCGCTAACAGCTAACTATGGCTACACCTTC
>many|TRBJ2-7|.|TRBV18
CASSPYQGEQYF
TGTGCCAGCTCACCATATCAGGGAGAGCAGTACTTC
>many|TRBJ2-3|TRBD1|TRBV5-1
CASSDAPGQFTDTQYF
TGCGCCAGCAGCGATGCACCGGGACAGTTTACAGATACGCAGTATTTT
>many|TRBJ1-5|.|TRBV6-1
CASTRFFSNQPQHF
TGTGCCAGCACACGGTTCTTTAGCAATCAGCCCCAGCATTTT
>many|TRBJ2-1|.|TRBV12-3/TRBV12-4
CASSFVGGPFNEQFF
TGTGCCAGCAGTTTTGTGGGGGGTCCTTTCAATGAGCAGTTCTTC
>few|TRBJ2-7|.|TRBV4-1
CASSQQTPFPAEQYF
TGCGCCAGCAGCCAACAAACTCCCTTCCCAGCCGAGCAGTACTTC
>.|TRBJ1-1|.|TRBV10-2
CASSEETPIEAFF
TGCGCCAGCAGTGAGGAGACACCTATTGAAGCTTTCTTT
>.|TRBJ2-7|.|TRBV7-9
CASSLTWSGTTYEQYF
TGTGCCAGCAGCTTAACCTGGTCCGGGACAACATACGAGCAGTACTTC
>many|TRBJ2-7|TRBD1|TRBV18
CASSPPVTGTYEQYF
TGTGCCAGCTCACCACCGGTGACAGGGACCTACGAGCAGTACTTC
>.|TRBJ1-3|.|TRBV20-1
CSASPGNGNTIYF
TGCAGTGCTAGCCCCGGGAACGGAAACACCATATATTTT
>many|TRBJ1-5|.|TRBV10-3
CAISDGRPRSQPQHF
TGTGCCATCAGTGACGGAAGGCCGAGGAGTCAGCCCCAGCATTTT
>many|TRBJ1-2|TRBD1|TRBV27
CASSLFFGDRAGYTF
TGTGCCAGCAGTTTATTTTTCGGGGACAGGGCTGGCTACACCTTC
>many|TRBJ2-3|TRBD2|TRBV20-1
CSAIGGASTDTQYF
TGCAGTGCCATCGGGGGGGCTTCGACGGATACGCAGTATTTT
>many|TRBJ2-1|TRBD2|TRBV7-9
CASSPGTRNEQFF
TGTGCCAGCAGCCCCGGGACTAGAAATGAGCAGTTCTTC
>many|TRBJ1-5|.|TRBV7-8
CASSFEDRYSNQPQHF
TGTGCCAGCAGCTTTGAGGACCGATATAGCAATCAGCCCCAGCATTTT
>.|TRBJ1-4|.|TRBV7-9
CASSLGRPGYPTNEKLFF
TGTGCCAGCAGCTTAGGTCGGCCAGGGTACCCAACTAATGAAAAACTGTTTTTT
>many|TRBJ2-3|.|TRBV12-3/TRBV12-4
CASSLKASTDTQYF
TGTGCCAGCAGTTTAAAGGCAAGCACAGATACGCAGTATTTT
>many|TRBJ2-3|TRBD2|TRBV7-2
CASSNGLAGGGDTQYF
TGTGCCAGCAGCAACGGACTAGCGGGGGGTGGAGATACGCAGTATTTT
>many|TRBJ1-1|.|TRBV28
CASRWEETSSEAFF
TGTGCCAGCCGCTGGGAGGAAACCTCTTCTGAAGCTTTCTTT
>few|TRBJ2-5|.|TRBV12-3/TRBV12-4
CAYAGDQETQYF
TGTGCTTATGCCGGGGACCAAGAGACCCAGTACTTC
>many|TRBJ2-5|.|TRBV30
CAWEKQGTTETQYF
TGTGCCTGGGAAAAGCAGGGGACTACCGAGACCCAGTACTTC
>.|TRBJ2-5|TRBD1|TRBV19
CASSIWTGEETQYF
TGTGCCAGTAGTATATGGACAGGGGAAGAGACCCAGTACTTC
>many|TRBJ1-6|.|TRBV27
CASLGGNSPLHF
TGTGCCAGCCTCGGCGGCAATTCACCCCTCCACTTT
>.|TRBJ2-3|TRBD2|TRBV4-1
CAGSPIERGPSTDTQYF
TGCGCCGGCAGCCCAATAGAGCGGGGACCTAGCACAGATACGCAGTATTTT
>many|TRBJ1-1|.|TRBV5-1
CASSLNPQGNQNAEAFF
TGCGCCAGCAGCTTAAATCCTCAGGGTAACCAGAACGCTGAAGCTTTCTTT
>many|TRBJ2-5|TRBD2|TRBV3-1
CASSPSGVAGGQETQYF
TGTGCCAGCAGCCCGAGCGGGGTAGCGGGGGGCCAAGAGACCCAGTACTTC
>many|TRBJ1-2|.|TRBV28
CASMTDQRYTF
TGTGCCAGCATGACAGATCAGCGCTACACCTTC
>many|TRBJ1-1|.|TRBV14
CASSHWGDTEAFF
TGTGCCAGCAGCCATTGGGGGGACACTGAAGCTTTCTTT
>many|TRBJ1-1|.|TRBV13
CASSTPGTDHGAFF
TGTGCCAGCAGCACCCCCGGGACGGATCATGGAGCTTTCTTT
>few|TRBJ2-5|.|TRBV7-3
CASSGRPQETQYF
TGTGCCAGCAGCGGTCGACCCCAAGAGACCCAGTACTTC
>.|TRBJ2-1|.|TRBV4-1
CASSQGGGQGLNEQFF
TGCGCCAGCAGCCAAGGTGGGGGCCAAGGTTTAAATGAGCAGTTCTTC
>.|TRBJ2-3|.|TRBV19
CASSITGTTYTQYF
TGTGCCAGTAGTATCACAGGGACTACCTATACGCAGTATTTT
>.|TRBJ1-1|.|TRBV20-1
CSAMGATEALF
TGCAGTGCTATGGGAGCCACTGAAGCTCTCTTT
>.|TRBJ2-1|.|TRBV7-2
CASSLVSAGANEQFF
TGTGCCAGCAGCTTAGTGTCGGCGGGGGCTAATGAGCAGTTCTTC
>many|TRBJ2-7|.|TRBV28
CASRIQGLSWTEQYF
TGTGCCAGCAGGATCCAGGGGTTGTCGTGGACGGAGCAGTACTTC
>.|TRBJ2-3|TRBD2|TRBV20-1
CSAISGGSTTDTQYF
TGCAGTGCTATCTCCGGCGGGAGTACCACAGATACGCAGTATTTT
>many|TRBJ2-5|TRBD2|TRBV7-9
CASSLEPSGVETQYF
TGTGCCAGCAGCTTAGAGCCTAGCGGGGTGGAGACCCAGTACTTC
>.|TRBJ1-2|.|TRBV4-1
CASSQVDMGFTNYGYTF
TGCGCCAGCAGCCAAGTTGATATGGGATTTACTAACTATGGCTACACCTTC
>.|TRBJ1-1|.|TRBV10-3
CAISESFDLNTEAFF
TGTGCCATCAGTGAGTCGTTTGACTTGAACACTGAAGCTTTCTTT
>.|TRBJ1-6|TRBD1|TRBV4-1
CASSQLPHNPGQGNSPLHF
TGCGCCAGCAGCCAATTACCACACAACCCGGGACAGGGTAATTCACCCCTCCACTTT
>many|TRBJ2-1|.|TRBV10-3
CAITGTGGGYNEQFF
TGTGCCATCACGGGGACCGGGGGAGGCTACAATGAGCAGTTCTTC
>many|TRBJ1-1|.|TRBV27
CASSPVGTTKNTEAFF
TGTGCCAGCAGTCCCGTTGGGACAACTAAAAACACTGAAGCTTTCTTT
>.|TRBJ1-2|.|TRBV11-2
CASSTRDSINYGYTF
TGTGCCAGCAGCACACGGGACTCCATTAACTATGGCTACACCTTC
>many|TRBJ2-3|.|TRBV12-3/TRBV12-4
CASSGKPLGADTQYF
TGTGCCAGCAGCGGAAAACCTCTAGGGGCAGATACGCAGTATTTT
>many|TRBJ1-2|TRBD1|TRBV5-6
CASSPDRLNYGYTF
TGTGCCAGCAGCCCGGACAGGTTGAACTATGGCTACACCTTC
>many|TRBJ1-2|.|TRBV20-1
CSARDLLDYGYTF
TGCAGTGCTAGGGACCTCTTAGACTATGGCTACACCTTC
>many|TRBJ1-4|.|TRBV12-3/TRBV12-4
CASSRAATNEKLFF
TGTGCCAGCAGTCGGGCCGCAACTAATGAAAAACTGTTTTTT
>few|TRBJ2-1|.|TRBV15
CATSGDGGYEQFF
TGTGCCACCAGCGGGGACGGGGGCTATGAGCAGTTCTTC